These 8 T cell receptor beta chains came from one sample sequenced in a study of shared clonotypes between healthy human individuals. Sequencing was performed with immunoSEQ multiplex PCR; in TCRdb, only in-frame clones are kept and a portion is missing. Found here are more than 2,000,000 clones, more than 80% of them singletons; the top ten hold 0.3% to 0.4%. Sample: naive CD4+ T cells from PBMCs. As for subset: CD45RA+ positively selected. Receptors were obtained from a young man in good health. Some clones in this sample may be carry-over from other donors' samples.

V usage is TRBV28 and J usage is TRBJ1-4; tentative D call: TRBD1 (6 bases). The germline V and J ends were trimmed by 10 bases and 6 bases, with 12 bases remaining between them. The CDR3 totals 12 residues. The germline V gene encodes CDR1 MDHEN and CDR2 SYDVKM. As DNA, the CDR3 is TGTGCCACAGGGGCGCGTGATGAAAAACTGTTTTTT. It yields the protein CATGARDEKLFF.

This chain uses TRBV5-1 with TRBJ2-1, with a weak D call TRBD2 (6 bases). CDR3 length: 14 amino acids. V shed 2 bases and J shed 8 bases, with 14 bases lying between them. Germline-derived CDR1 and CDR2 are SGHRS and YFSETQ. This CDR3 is CASSFRGIRDEQFF. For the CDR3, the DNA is TGCGCCAGCAGCTTTCGGGGGATTCGGGATGAGCAGTTCTTC.

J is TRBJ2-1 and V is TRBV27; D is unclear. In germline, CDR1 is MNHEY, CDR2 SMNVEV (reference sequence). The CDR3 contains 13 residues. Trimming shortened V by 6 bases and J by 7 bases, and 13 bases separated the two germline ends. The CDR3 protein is CASSTTLWNEQFF. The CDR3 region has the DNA TGTGCCAGCAGCACCACTTTGTGGAATGAGCAGTTCTTC.

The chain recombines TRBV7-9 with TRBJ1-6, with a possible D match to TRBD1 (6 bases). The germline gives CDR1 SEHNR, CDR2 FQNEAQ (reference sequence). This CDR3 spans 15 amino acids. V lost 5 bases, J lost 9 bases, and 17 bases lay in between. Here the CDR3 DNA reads TGTGCCAGCAGCCCCAGGACAGCTGGGGCTTCACCCCTCCACTTT. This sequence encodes CASSPRTAGASPLHF. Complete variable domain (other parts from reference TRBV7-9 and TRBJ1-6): DTGVSQNPRHKITKRGQNVTFRCDPISEHNRLYWYRQTLGQGPEFLTYFQNEAQLEKSRLLSDRFSAERPKGSFSTLEIQRTEQGDSAMYLCASSPRTAGASPLHFGNGTRLTVT.

This CDR3 is CASSPRGGSGLQQFF. DNA of the CDR3: TGTGCCAGCAGTCCCCGAGGTGGTAGCGGGCTCCAGCAGTTCTTC. The chain is built from TRBV27 and TRBJ2-1; 7 nucleotides line up with TRBD2. The CDR3 sequence is 15 residues long. CDR1 is MNHEY and CDR2 is SMNVEV in the germline V gene (reference sequence). V was pared by 5 bases and J by 11 bases, with 15 bases of the junction left unmatched.

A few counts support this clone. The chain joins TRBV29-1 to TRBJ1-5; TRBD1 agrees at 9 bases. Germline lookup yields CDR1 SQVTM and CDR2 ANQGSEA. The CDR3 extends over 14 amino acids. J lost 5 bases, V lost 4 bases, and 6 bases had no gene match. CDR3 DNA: TGCAGCGTTGCCGGGACAGGGAGGGATCAGCCCCAGCATTTT. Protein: CSVAGTGRDQPQHF.

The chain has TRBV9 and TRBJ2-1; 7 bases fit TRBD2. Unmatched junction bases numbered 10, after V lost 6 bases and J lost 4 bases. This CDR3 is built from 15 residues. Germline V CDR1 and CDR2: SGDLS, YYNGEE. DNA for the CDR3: TGTGCCAGCACCCCCCTGGCGGGAGTATACAATGAGCAGTTCTTC. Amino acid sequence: CASTPLAGVYNEQFF. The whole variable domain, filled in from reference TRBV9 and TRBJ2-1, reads DSGVTQTPKHLITATGQRVTLRCSPRSGDLSVYWYQQSLDQGLQFLIQYYNGEERAKGNILERFSAQQFPDLHSELNLSSLELGDSALYFCASTPLAGVYNEQFFGPGTRLTVL.

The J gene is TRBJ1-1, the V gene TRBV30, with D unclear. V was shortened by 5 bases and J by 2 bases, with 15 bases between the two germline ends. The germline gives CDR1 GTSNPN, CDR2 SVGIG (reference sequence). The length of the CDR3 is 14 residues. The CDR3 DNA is TGTGCCTGGGCCTGGTCGGGGTTAAACACTGAAGCTTTCTTT. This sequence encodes CAWAWSGLNTEAFF.